These T cell receptor beta chains were read from a single sample in a study of breast tumors, draining lymph nodes, adjacent tissues. TCRdb reprocessed the multiplex PCR reads via MiXCR and lists one record per CDR3 protein. The sample holds around 170,000 distinct CDR3 sequences, roughly 30% seen once. The sequencing input was axillary lymph node tissue. Every receptor here comes from a female donor with breast cancer. Some clones in this sample may be carry-over from other donors' samples. The CDR3 runs from the conserved cysteine through the conserved F or W. The D gene is left open where the match is weak. Clone size is stated in some rows and not others, as once, few, many or a class when expanded.

d_gene: TRBD2; abundance: -; len: 15; j_gene: TRBJ2-1; v_gene: TRBV19; CDR3nt: TGTGCCAGTAAGGTAGGGCTAGCGGGCACGGATGAGCAGTCCTTC; CDR3aa: CASKVGLAGTDEQSF
d_gene: TRBD2; abundance: many; len: 15; j_gene: TRBJ2-1; v_gene: TRBV7-9; CDR3nt: TGTGCCAGCACCAAGGGGAGGGGAAGAATCCATGAGCAGTTCTTC; CDR3aa: CASTKGRGRIHEQFF
d_gene: -; abundance: -; len: 15; j_gene: TRBJ2-6; v_gene: TRBV7-2; CDR3nt: TGTGCCAGCAGTTTATCGTTCTCTGGGGCCAACGTCCTGCCTTTC; CDR3aa: CASSLSFSGANVLPF
d_gene: TRBD2; abundance: -; len: 15; j_gene: TRBJ2-1; v_gene: TRBV7-2; CDR3nt: TGTGCCAGCAGCTTCCGGCTAGCGGGGGGTGAAGAGCGGTTCTTC; CDR3aa: CASSFRLAGGEERFF
d_gene: TRBD1; abundance: few; len: 15; j_gene: TRBJ1-1; v_gene: TRBV19; CDR3nt: TGTGCCAGTAGTGGTTCCGGGACAGGGGGCGATGAAGCTTTCTTT; CDR3aa: CASSGSGTGGDEAFF
d_gene: -; abundance: many; len: 16; j_gene: TRBJ1-5; v_gene: TRBV20-1; CDR3nt: TGCAGTGCTCTTACTAGGGGCGCAGGGGGCAATCAGCCCCAGCATTTT; CDR3aa: CSALTRGAGGNQPQHF
d_gene: -; abundance: -; len: 17; j_gene: TRBJ1-6; v_gene: TRBV7-9; CDR3nt: TGTGCCAGCAGCTTAATAGGTGGGGACTCCTACAATTCACCCCTCCACTTT; CDR3aa: CASSLIGGDSYNSPLHF
d_gene: -; abundance: many; len: 15; j_gene: TRBJ1-6; v_gene: TRBV7-9; CDR3nt: TGTGCCAGCAGCCCGGGGGGAGGGAGTAATTCACCCCTCCACTTT; CDR3aa: CASSPGGGSNSPLHF
d_gene: -; abundance: many; len: 13; j_gene: TRBJ1-5; v_gene: TRBV20-1; CDR3nt: TGCAGTGCTAGAGTATCGGGAAATCAGCCCCAGCATTTT; CDR3aa: CSARVSGNQPQHF
d_gene: TRBD1; abundance: many; len: 13; j_gene: TRBJ1-6; v_gene: TRBV6-1; CDR3nt: TGTGCCAGCCAAGGGACAGGGAGATTACCCCTCCACTTT; CDR3aa: CASQGTGRLPLHF
d_gene: -; abundance: many; len: 13; j_gene: TRBJ1-4; v_gene: TRBV4-2; CDR3nt: TGTGCCAGCAGCCAAGATACGTCCGGCCGGTTGTTTTTT; CDR3aa: CASSQDTSGRLFF
d_gene: -; abundance: -; len: 15; j_gene: TRBJ1-6; v_gene: TRBV6-5; CDR3nt: TGTGCCAGCAGTCACTCGAGGCCACCAAATTCACCCCTCCACTTT; CDR3aa: CASSHSRPPNSPLHF
d_gene: -; abundance: many; len: 12; j_gene: TRBJ2-3; v_gene: TRBV5-6; CDR3nt: TGTGCCAGCAGCTTCAAAGCAGATACGCAGTATTTT; CDR3aa: CASSFKADTQYF
d_gene: -; abundance: -; len: 15; j_gene: TRBJ1-5; v_gene: TRBV5-6; CDR3nt: TGTGCCAGCAGCTTGGGAGTTTGTAGCAATCAGCCCCAGCATTTT; CDR3aa: CASSLGVCSNQPQHF
d_gene: -; abundance: -; len: 14; j_gene: TRBJ1-5; v_gene: TRBV6-6; CDR3nt: TGTGCCAGCACCCACCCGGGGTTCAATCAGCCCCAGCATTTT; CDR3aa: CASTHPGFNQPQHF
d_gene: -; abundance: many; len: 15; j_gene: TRBJ1-3; v_gene: TRBV14; CDR3nt: TGTGCCAGCAGCTGGGATCCAAGCTCTGGAAACACCATATATTTT; CDR3aa: CASSWDPSSGNTIYF
d_gene: TRBD2; abundance: many; len: 12; j_gene: TRBJ2-2; v_gene: TRBV19; CDR3nt: TGTGCCACCTTAGCGGGAGGGGGGGAGCTGTTTTTT; CDR3aa: CATLAGGGELFF
d_gene: -; abundance: many; len: 14; j_gene: TRBJ1-2; v_gene: TRBV12-3/TRBV12-4; CDR3nt: TGTGCCAGCACCGAGACAGCCTCTAACTATGGCTACACCTTC; CDR3aa: CASTETASNYGYTF
d_gene: -; abundance: -; len: 11; j_gene: TRBJ2-3; v_gene: TRBV4-2; CDR3nt: TGTGCCAGCAGCCGCCTAGGTGAGCAGTATTTT; CDR3aa: CASSRLGEQYF
d_gene: -; abundance: once; len: 13; j_gene: TRBJ2-7; v_gene: TRBV20-1; CDR3nt: TGCAGTGCTGAACGGGCTCGTTTCTACGAGCAGTACTTC; CDR3aa: CSAERARFYEQYF
d_gene: TRBD2; abundance: many; len: 14; j_gene: TRBJ2-5; v_gene: TRBV7-2; CDR3nt: TGTGCCAGCAGCTTAGTGGGCGGGGGAGAGACCCAGTACTTC; CDR3aa: CASSLVGGGETQYF
d_gene: -; abundance: -; len: 13; j_gene: TRBJ1-2; v_gene: TRBV10-3; CDR3nt: TGTGCCATCAGTGAGGGGGGAGGCTATGGCTACACCTTC; CDR3aa: CAISEGGGYGYTF
d_gene: TRBD2; abundance: -; len: 18; j_gene: TRBJ2-1; v_gene: TRBV11-2; CDR3nt: TGCGCCAGCAGCTCCGGACTAGCACGTATGGGCACCTACGATGAGCAGTTCTTC; CDR3aa: CASSSGLARMGTYDEQFF
d_gene: -; abundance: few; len: 17; j_gene: TRBJ2-5; v_gene: TRBV6-5; CDR3nt: TGTGCCCGGGGGTCGGGGGACCCGGGGTTTGGACAAGAGACCCAGTACTTC; CDR3aa: CARGSGDPGFGQETQYF
d_gene: -; abundance: many; len: 14; j_gene: TRBJ2-5; v_gene: TRBV9; CDR3nt: TGTGCCAGCAGCCCACGGACCTCTTTGGAGACCCAGTACTTC; CDR3aa: CASSPRTSLETQYF
d_gene: -; abundance: few; len: 15; j_gene: TRBJ1-2; v_gene: TRBV18; CDR3nt: TGTGCCAGCTCACCAACAGGCAGAGGCGACTATGGCTACACCTTC; CDR3aa: CASSPTGRGDYGYTF
d_gene: -; abundance: many; len: 16; j_gene: TRBJ2-3; v_gene: TRBV10-3; CDR3nt: TGTGCCATCAGTCCCTTGGCGGCCTTGAGCACAGATACGCAGTATTTT; CDR3aa: CAISPLAALSTDTQYF
d_gene: -; abundance: many; len: 15; j_gene: TRBJ2-1; v_gene: TRBV12-3/TRBV12-4; CDR3nt: TGTGCCAGCAGTTTAGCCAGGTACGGTGGCAATGAGCAGTTCTTC; CDR3aa: CASSLARYGGNEQFF